This record concerns one T cell receptor (beta chain) sequence. The CDR3 is 14 amino acids. The V end was cut by 1 base, the J end by 1 base, with 7 bases between. Germline V gene data show CDR1 as SEHNR and CDR2 as FQNEAQ (reference sequence). The data are from a study of shared clonotypes between healthy human individuals. Naive CD8 cells lacked CD45RO, underwent positive selection for CCR7 and left out terminally differentiated effector memory CD45RA+ cells. Here immunoSEQ multiplex PCR was the method, and the copy in TCRdb shows in-frame clones only, minus some. The data contain about 2 million clones, 85% to 95% of them seen just once; the ten biggest clones take up 1.2%.

The clonotype originates from a man between 18 and 29 years old in good health. The chain couples TRBV7-9 to TRBJ1-2, with D possibly being TRBD1 (5 bases). The sequenced sample consisted of naive CD8+ T cells sorted from blood. The CDR3 DNA is TGTGCCAGCAGCTTAGGGGGACTTAACTATGGCTACACCTTC. Translation: CASSLGGLNYGYTF.